The sequence of this TCR beta chain was determined in a study of cytomegalovirus exposure and HLA in healthy donors. Concerning this clone: Antigen: not known.

Primers: 60 Vbeta forward and 13 Jbeta reverse. Using immunoSEQ multiplex PCR, the repertoire was profiled, and TCRdb retains in-frame clones only, with some absent. Here the sample spans 150,000 to 200,000 clones, around 81% being singletons. V was shortened by 4 bases and J by 6 bases, with 12 bases between the two germline ends. The CDR3 sequence is 13 residues long. Germline assignment: CDR1 MNHNS and CDR2 SASEGT. Study results and caveats: The likely explanation for a cluster of highly shared sequence variants was sequencing artifact. The listing of fewer than 200 TCR beta chains classed them as cytomegalovirus-associated. The study carried out a later analysis of TCR beta sequences. It associated under 20,000 of them with specific HLA alleles at a false discovery rate of 0.05.

Sample: PBMCs. The TCR comes from a woman aged 25 to 39 in good health and CMV-seropositive. The chain combines TRBV6-1 with TRBJ1-2; D remains unclear. The CDR3 is CASSVEGIDGYTF. DNA of the CDR3: TGTGCCAGCAGTGTGGAGGGAATAGATGGCTACACCTTC.